The clone carrying this T cell receptor beta chain was seen a handful of times. What it binds is not known. The data originate from a study of blood T cells in healthy people across ages. General observations from the study: Roughly linear age-related decline in beta diversity appeared, significant by age approximately 43.

Trimming cost V 6 bases and J 4 bases, with 12 bases left between them. The CDR3 loop spans 13 amino acids. Germline V gene lookup returns CDR1 ENHRY and CDR2 SYGVKD. Approximately 9.4 milliliters was the volume of peripheral blood drawn from each donor. Through a sample-barcoded 5' primer and a J-beta primer mix, a second PCR was run for roughly 6 to 11 cycles. All samples yielded 3 million or more CDR3-containing paired-end reads. TCRdb fed the 5' RACE reads into MiXCR, producing one record per CDR3 protein. Here the sample spans approximately 960,000 distinct CDR3 sequences, 25% to 35% being singletons. The data were also submitted as part of a second study, on T cells of mothers and their children. That work contributes: Addition of sample barcodes and 2-4 random nucleotides occurred through the M1S primer of the second PCR.

The sample taken for sequencing was blood. The clonotype was recovered from a woman in her thirties or forties in good health. The chain carries TRBV10-3 and TRBJ2-5; possibly TRBD2 for D (6 bases). The CDR3 sequence: CAISGTEGETQYF. CDR3 DNA sequence: TGTGCCATCAGCGGGACTGAGGGAGAGACCCAGTACTTC.